The entry below describes one TCR beta chain. The source of the sample is a study of blood T cell repertoires in COVID-19. About the research overall: The cDNA or gDNA used as material had been derived from T cells, B-cell-depleted T cells, or PBMCs.

Original processing notes: Amplified reference gene primers provided the basis for estimating nucleated cell counts. Sequencing used immunoSEQ multiplex PCR; TCRdb keeps in-frame clones, though not all of them. The DNA gave D and trimming, while V, J and clone size come from that table. The sample carries more than 150,000 clones, 86% recorded once. This CDR3 is 12 amino acids long. V lost 6 bases to trimming and J lost 4 bases, with 9 bases between them. Germline CDR1 reads MNHEY; CDR2 reads SVGAGI. The V gene is TRBV6-5, the J gene TRBJ1-1; the D gene is possibly TRBD1 (6 bases). The sequence was obtained from a middle-aged man with active or convalescent COVID-19. The sequencing sample was made of peripheral blood. CDR3 bases: TGTGCCAGCAGAAGAGGGGGCACTGAAGCTTTCTTT. Translated: CASRRGGTEAFF.